The rows below give T cell receptor beta chains drawn from one sample of a study of post-analysis software for immune sequencing data. TCRdb recomputed calls from the PCR reads with MiXCR, one row per CDR3 protein. The table includes a few hundred thousand distinct CDR3 sequences, about a third detected once. Sequencing was carried out using blood. These receptors were obtained from a girl aged 5-17 years with multiple sclerosis. Both conserved end residues are part of each CDR3. Each record gives: V gene, clone size, CDR3 protein. Size values are once, few and many counts, or a class for expanded clones, and some rows have none.

TRBV10-1,.,CASGLGPSEQFF
TRBV6-6,.,CASSPRTSRINEQYF
TRBV14,.,CASSQGSRGHGYTF
TRBV24-1,few,CATRGDNYEQYF
TRBV7-3,.,CASSPKIGGGRTDTQYF
TRBV2,.,CASTLKGTQYF
TRBV6-4,.,CASSPHRGELTDTQYF
TRBV20-1,.,CSASRHSVSNTGERFF
TRBV12-3/TRBV12-4,few,CASRVTSNTEAFF
TRBV20-1,.,CSARDGWRGGLQETQYF
TRBV24-1,.,CATSDPHGGEQYF
TRBV6-2/TRBV6-3,.,CATGQGGYEQYF
TRBV19,.,CASSGPGGTYSNQPQHF
TRBV10-3,.,CAISVQGGQGNEQFF
TRBV20-1,few,CSATGPSEDEQYF
TRBV15,.,CATSLTGSSYEQYF
TRBV2,.,CASSEQGSGGETQYF
TRBV6-1,.,CASSEGPGWNTEAFF
TRBV11-2,few,CASSVGTSTYEQYF
TRBV6-5,.,CASSVSASNQPQHF
TRBV12-3/TRBV12-4,.,CASTVTTNAEAFF
TRBV4-2,.,CASSSQGGGKYNEQFF
TRBV7-9,.,CASSSSSRTSGGYNEQFF
TRBV2,once,CASSLGGWTDTQYF
TRBV20-1,.,CSARETGANTEAFF
TRBV5-1,.,CASSLASQFSGANVLTF
TRBV7-9,.,CASSSSTTNTQYF
TRBV20-1,few,CSARRISRDRGHEQYF
TRBV6-5,few,CASSSEGGEQFF
TRBV6-4,.,CASSEGLVGYEQYF
TRBV5-1,few,CASSLAGEGVSEEQYF
TRBV2,.,CASSPELYEQYF
TRBV2,.,CASRATDRNTEAFF
TRBV7-9,.,CASSPPQGAYEQFF
TRBV11-1,few,CASSPRTGGTGDTQYF
TRBV20-1,.,CSAHGTLYNEQFF
TRBV5-6,few,CASSPFKGQGLYNEQFF
TRBV6-2/TRBV6-3,few,CASSTGTSGSEQYF
TRBV4-1,.,CASSQVASGFGEAFF
TRBV5-1,few,CASSLWVYEQYF
TRBV7-8,few,CASSLRRGGGGREQYF
TRBV2,.,CASSGPARPYNEQFF
TRBV2,.,CASRSTKKAEQYF